This T cell receptor beta chain is from a study of T cells in Graves' hyperthyroidism and ophthalmopathy. Study-level information: At initial diagnosis, before any treatment had begun, peripheral blood was obtained.

The length of the CDR3 is 17 residues. The germline V gene has CDR1 SEHNR and CDR2 FQNEAQ (reference sequence). The ends lost 5 bases at V and 4 bases at J; junction bases unmatched: 14. Amplification yielded TCR beta CDR3 regions, with RNA transcripts as the source. The TCR CDR3 was amplified in a first-round RT-PCR using the HTBI primer set. TCRdb itself ran the multiplex PCR reads through MiXCR, one entry per CDR3 protein. The sample has hundreds of thousands of distinct CDR3 sequences; just under 15% are singletons. General study points: Most clonotypes expanded in thyroid above 0.001 were likewise present in blood.

This clonotype was picked up a small number of times. Its antigen is not identified. Material: blood. The chain recombines TRBV7-9 with TRBJ2-3; the match to TRBD1 covers 8 bases. The receptor was isolated from a woman in her twenties or thirties with Graves' hyperthyroidism. CDR3 nucleotide sequence: TGTGCCAGCAGCCGCTGGCTCGGACAGGGAATGCCAGATACGCAGTATTTT. Its protein product is CASSRWLGQGMPDTQYF.